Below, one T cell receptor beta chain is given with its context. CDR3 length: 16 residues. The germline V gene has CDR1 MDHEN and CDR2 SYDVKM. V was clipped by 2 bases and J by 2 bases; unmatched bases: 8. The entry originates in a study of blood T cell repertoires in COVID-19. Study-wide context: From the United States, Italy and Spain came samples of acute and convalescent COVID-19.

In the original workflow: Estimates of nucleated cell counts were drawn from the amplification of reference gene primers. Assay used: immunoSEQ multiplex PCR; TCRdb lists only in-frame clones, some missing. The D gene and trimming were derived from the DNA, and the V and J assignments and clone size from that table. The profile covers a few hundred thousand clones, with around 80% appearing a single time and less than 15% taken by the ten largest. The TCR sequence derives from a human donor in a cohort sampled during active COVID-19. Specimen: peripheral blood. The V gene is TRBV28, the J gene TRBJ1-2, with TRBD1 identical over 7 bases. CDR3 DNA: TGTGCCAGCAGTTTAGGAGCGAGGGGGCGCAACTATGGCTACACCTTC. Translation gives CASSLGARGRNYGYTF.